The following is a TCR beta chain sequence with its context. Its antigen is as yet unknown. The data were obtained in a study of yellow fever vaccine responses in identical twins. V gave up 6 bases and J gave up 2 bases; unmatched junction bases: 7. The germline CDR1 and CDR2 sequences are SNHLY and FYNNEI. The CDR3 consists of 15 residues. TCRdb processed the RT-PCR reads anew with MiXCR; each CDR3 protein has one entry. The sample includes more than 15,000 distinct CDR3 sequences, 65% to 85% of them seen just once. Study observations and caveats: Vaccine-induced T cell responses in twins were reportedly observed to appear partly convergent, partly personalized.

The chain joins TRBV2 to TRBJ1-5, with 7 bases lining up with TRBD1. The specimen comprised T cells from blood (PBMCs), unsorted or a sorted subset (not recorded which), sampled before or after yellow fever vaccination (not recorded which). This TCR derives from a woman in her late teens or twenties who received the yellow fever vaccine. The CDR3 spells CASRGGTVGNQPQHF. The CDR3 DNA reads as TGTGCCAGCAGAGGGGGGACAGTGGGCAATCAGCCCCAGCATTTT.